Each of the 32 T cell receptor beta chains below was sequenced from the same sample in a study of T-cell reconstitution after alpha-beta-depleted transplantation in children. A library of TCRbeta sequences, prepared with unique molecular identifiers, was generated. TCRdb analysed the PCR reads with MiXCR anew, one entry per CDR3 protein. The sample includes roughly 500,000 distinct CDR3 sequences, about 31% of them seen just once. The sample consisted of PBMCs from the stem cell graft donor, taken from the stem cell graft. These receptors were collected from a human donor who donated a stem cell graft to a child with aplastic anemia.

The CDR3 is CASSQATSGGSYNEQFF. CDR3 in DNA: TGCGCCAGCAGCCAAGCGACTAGCGGGGGCTCCTACAATGAGCAGTTCTTC. The rearrangement joins TRBV4-3 to TRBJ2-1; TRBD2 agrees at 12 bases. This CDR3 has 17 amino acids. Germline-derived CDR1 and CDR2 are LGHNA and YSLEER. J lost 0 bases, V lost 1 base, and 1 base had no gene match.

This clonotype was seen a few times. The gene calls are TRBV11-2 and TRBJ2-1; D is perhaps TRBD2 (6 bases). This CDR3 region has 14 residues. CDR1 and CDR2 (germline): SGHAT, FQNNGV. The germline V and J ends were trimmed by 0 bases and 9 bases, with 12 bases remaining between them. CDR3 loop: CASSLELAVSEQFF. The CDR3 DNA sequence: TGTGCCAGCAGCTTAGAACTAGCAGTGAGTGAGCAGTTCTTC.

The rearrangement joins TRBV10-1 to TRBJ2-7; the D gene is possibly TRBD2 (6 bases). There are 15 residues in the CDR3. Germline loops: CDR1 WNHNN, CDR2 SYGVQD (reference sequence). The ends were cut back, 11 bases at V and 7 bases at J, with 27 bases in the middle. The CDR3 spells CAGQGPGLSAGEQYV. Here the CDR3 DNA reads TGCGCCGGCCAAGGGCCGGGACTCTCGGCGGGGGAGCAGTACGTC.

The rearrangement links TRBV5-6 to TRBJ2-3, with 13 bases that match TRBD2. This CDR3 has 16 residues. Germline CDR1 SGHDT, CDR2 YYEEEE. After removal of 3 bases from V and 2 bases from J, the junction contained 3 bases not matched to a gene. Written as DNA, the CDR3 is TGTGCCAGCAGCTGGGGACTAGCGGGGAACACAGATACGCAGTATTTT. Protein sequence: CASSWGLAGNTDTQYF.

This chain uses TRBV5-4 with TRBJ2-2; a possible D gene is TRBD2 (6 bases). V lost 0 bases and J lost 5, with 14 bases in between. Looked up from germline, CDR1 is SGHNT and CDR2 is YYREEE (reference sequence). This CDR3 has 16 amino acids. CDR3 nucleotide sequence: TGTGCCAGCAGCTTGGACCCGGGAGCAACGACCGGGGAGCTGTTTTTT. It specifies CASSLDPGATTGELFF.

The chain carries TRBV7-3 and TRBJ2-3, with D hard to call. In germline, CDR1 is SGHTA, CDR2 FQGTGA. The CDR3 consists of 13 residues. Trimming removed 3 bases from V and 6 bases from J, with 10 bases in between. The DNA for the CDR3 is TGTGCCAGCAGCTTCAGTATAGGGGATACGCAGTATTTT. It translates to CASSFSIGDTQYF.

The chain recombines TRBV20-1 with TRBJ1-4; 8 nucleotides match TRBD1. CDR1 is DFQATT and CDR2 is SNEGSKA in the germline V gene (reference sequence). Unmatched junction bases numbered 6, after V lost 3 bases and J lost 3 bases. The CDR3 runs 15 residues. This CDR3 is CSASQGAMSNEKLFF. CDR3 DNA sequence: TGCAGTGCTAGCCAGGGGGCTATGTCTAATGAAAAACTGTTTTTT.

There are a few counts of this clonotype. The chain uses TRBV6-5 and TRBJ2-1, with 10 nucleotides matching TRBD2. The V gene end was trimmed by 2 bases and the J gene end by 9 bases; junction bases not matched to a gene: 4. The germline V gene encodes CDR1 MNHEY and CDR2 SVGAGI. This CDR3 has 14 amino acids. The CDR3 loop reads CASSYQAGGGEQFF. The CDR3 nucleotides are TGTGCCAGCAGTTACCAAGCGGGAGGGGGTGAGCAGTTCTTC.

The chain has TRBV4-3 and TRBJ1-2, with 7 bases fitting TRBD1. Germline values: CDR1 LGHNA, CDR2 YSLEER. Trimming took 0 bases from V and 5 from J; bases not matched to a gene: 6. This CDR3 contains 15 residues. CDR3 sequence reads: CASSQDEGARYGYTF. The CDR3 DNA reads as TGCGCCAGCAGCCAAGATGAGGGGGCGCGGTATGGCTACACCTTC.

This clonotype was counted between two and nine times. This chain uses TRBV20-1 with TRBJ2-1; D gene unclear. CDR3 length: 15 amino acids. Germline V gene lookup returns CDR1 DFQATT and CDR2 SNEGSKA (reference sequence). V was trimmed by 5 bases and J by 0 bases, leaving 14 bases between them. CDR3 nucleotides: TGCAGTGCTCCTTCCACCGAAAGCTCCTACAATGAGCAGTTCTTC. Amino acids: CSAPSTESSYNEQFF.

The CDR3 nucleotides are TGTGCCAGCCATGGCGGGGCAGACGACGAGCAGTACTTC. Encoded protein: CASHGGADDEQYF. The chain has TRBV7-9 and TRBJ2-7; tentatively, D is TRBD2 (6 bases). The germline CDR1 and CDR2 sequences are SEHNR and FQNEAQ (reference sequence). This CDR3 spans 13 amino acids. V was shortened by 8 bases and J by 5 bases, with 16 bases between the two germline ends.

Note on this clonotype: An end of the junction does not agree with germline; a read error may underlie this. The V gene is TRBV14, the J gene TRBJ1-2; D is ambiguous. The CDR3 length is 13 residues. The germline gives CDR1 SGHDN, CDR2 FVKESK. Written as DNA, the CDR3 is TGTGCCAGCACCCAAACGGGGAGCGGCGGCTACACCTTC. Its protein is CASTQTGSGGYTF.

The rearrangement uses TRBV20-1 and TRBJ2-7; weak D call: TRBD2 (5 bases). CDR3 length equals 14 residues. V lost 3 bases, J lost 2 bases, and 14 bases lay in between. CDR1 and CDR2 (germline): DFQATT, SNEGSKA (reference sequence). The CDR3 nucleotides are TGCAGTGCTAGTTCGCAGCGGAGGACCTACGAGCAGTACTTC. This sequence encodes CSASSQRRTYEQYF.

The gene calls are TRBV11-2 and TRBJ2-3; 14 nucleotides line up with TRBD2. The germline CDR1 and CDR2 sequences are SGHAT and FQNNGV. V trimming: 2 bases; J trimming: 1 base; junction bases outside the gene matches: 8. This CDR3 contains 19 residues. This CDR3 reads CASSLRGLAGVRGTDTQYF. In DNA form, the CDR3 reads TGTGCCAGCAGCTTAAGGGGACTAGCGGGAGTGAGGGGCACAGATACGCAGTATTTT.

V usage is TRBV5-1 and J usage is TRBJ2-3, with 14 bases aligning to TRBD2. There are 17 residues in the CDR3. Germline CDR1 and CDR2: SGHRS and YFSETQ. Trimming removed 3 bases from V and 2 bases from J; junction bases left unmatched: 5. The CDR3 bases are TGCGCCAGCAGCTCGAGACTAGCGGGAGGGCTCACAGATACGCAGTATTTT. It yields the protein CASSSRLAGGLTDTQYF.

This clonotype has just a few counts. The chain uses TRBV6-5 and TRBJ2-1; 7 nucleotides line up with TRBD1. The junction had 7 bases not matched to a gene; V was cut back by 2 bases and J by 6 bases. Germline CDR1 and CDR2: MNHEY and SVGAGI. The CDR3 is 15 amino acids. DNA of the CDR3: TGTGCCAGCAGTTACGACAGGGAACGGACCAATGAGCAGTTCTTC. Translation gives CASSYDRERTNEQFF.

The J gene is TRBJ2-3, the V gene TRBV15; D unclear. The CDR3 is made up of 18 amino acids. Germline V gene sequence: CDR1 LNHNV, CDR2 YYDKDF (reference sequence). Trimming cost V 0 bases and J 0 bases, with 16 bases left between them. The CDR3 sequence: CATSRDRKRTTSTDTQYF. In nucleotides, the CDR3 is TGTGCCACCAGCAGAGATCGGAAGCGAACTACTAGCACAGATACGCAGTATTTT.

This chain joins TRBV30 and TRBJ1-1, with unresolved D. Trimming took 7 bases from V and 0 from J, leaving 12 bases between them. Germline assignment: CDR1 GTSNPN and CDR2 SVGIG (reference sequence). The CDR3 length is 13 residues. CDR3 bases: TGTGCCTTAACCGGGCAGATGAACACTGAAGCTTTCTTT. This translates into CALTGQMNTEAFF.

This clonotype was picked up a small number of times. The gene calls are TRBV29-1 and TRBJ2-3; 10 bases map to TRBD2. CDR3 length equals 15 residues. Losses at the gene ends were 2 bases for V and 3 bases for J; bases not matched to a gene: 5. CDR1 is SQVTM, CDR2 ANQGSEA, per germline. This CDR3 is CSVESTSGLTDTQYF. CDR3 nucleotides: TGCAGCGTTGAATCGACTAGCGGGTTAACAGATACGCAGTATTTT.

The V gene is TRBV7-9, the J gene TRBJ2-4; D not resolved. The length of the CDR3 is 15 residues. Trimming shortened V by 0 bases and J by 3 bases, and 9 bases separated the two germline ends. Germline V gives CDR1 SEHNR, CDR2 FQNEAQ (reference sequence). In DNA form, the CDR3 reads TGTGCCAGCAGCTTAGCGTCATTAGGCAAAAACATTCAGTACTTC. It is translated as CASSLASLGKNIQYF.

This clonotype has only a few counts. This chain uses TRBV10-3 with TRBJ2-7; D uncertain. The V end lost 2 bases, the J end lost 3 bases, and 8 bases lay between the germline ends. Germline CDR1 ENHRY, CDR2 SYGVKD. The CDR3 runs to 13 residues. CDR3 coding DNA: TGTGCCATCAGTGAGAAGGTTAACTACGAGCAGTACTTC. Its translation: CAISEKVNYEQYF.

This clonotype was seen a handful of times. This chain joins TRBV5-4 and TRBJ2-7; TRBD1 aligns across 7 bases. The CDR3 covers 14 residues. From germline, CDR1 is SGHNT and CDR2 YYREEE (reference sequence). Trimming took 3 bases from V and 2 from J; bases not matched to a gene: 5. CDR3 amino acids: CASSSGGHTYEQYV. The CDR3 region has the DNA TGTGCCAGCAGCTCAGGGGGTCATACCTACGAGCAGTACGTC.

This chain's CDR3 is CSARRDNYGYTF. For the CDR3, the DNA is TGCAGTGCTAGGAGGGACAACTATGGCTACACCTTC. The V gene is TRBV20-1, the J gene TRBJ1-2; D perhaps matches TRBD1 (5 bases). Trimming stripped 3 bases from V and 2 bases from J, with 7 bases between. The CDR3 is 12 amino acids. Germline CDR1 and CDR2: DFQATT and SNEGSKA (reference sequence).

The chain carries TRBV25-1 and TRBJ2-1, with 7 bases identical to TRBD1. The CDR3 loop spans 11 amino acids. Germline V CDR1 and CDR2: MGHDK, SYGVNS. Trimming removed 4 bases from V and 14 bases from J; junction bases left unmatched: 5. The CDR3 reads CASSVGQPKFF. The CDR3 coding sequence is TGTGCCAGCAGTGTGGGACAGCCGAAGTTCTTC.

This chain links TRBV5-1 with TRBJ2-7, with D uncertain. The CDR3 loop spans 12 amino acids. V shed 1 base and J shed 6 bases, with 8 bases lying between them. In germline, CDR1 is SGHRS, CDR2 YFSETQ. The CDR3 loop reads CASSLLPGEQYF. The CDR3 region has the DNA TGCGCCAGCAGCTTGTTGCCGGGCGAGCAGTACTTC.

This clonotype was detected once. The chain uses TRBV27 and TRBJ2-2, with 11 bases identical to TRBD1. CDR1 and CDR2 from the germline V gene are MNHEY and SMNVEV (reference sequence). The CDR3 is 16 amino acids. Trimming at V came to 7 bases and at J to 2 bases, leaving 6 bases not matched to a gene. CDR3 amino acids: CASIAGTGGNTGELFF. As DNA, the CDR3 is TGTGCCAGCATCGCCGGGACAGGGGGAAACACCGGGGAGCTGTTTTTT.

The CDR3 loop reads CSVRTGPYEQYF. The CDR3 DNA reads as TGCAGTGTCCGGACGGGTCCCTACGAGCAGTACTTC. J is TRBJ2-7 and V is TRBV20-1; D is undetermined. Germline V gene sequence: CDR1 DFQATT, CDR2 SNEGSKA (reference sequence). This CDR3 region has 12 residues. V lost 7 bases and J 2 bases, leaving 12 bases between the germline ends.

This clonotype was seen a handful of times. Here the CDR3 DNA reads TGTGCCAGCAGTTACTCGGAGGGTTACAATGAGCAGTTCTTC. The encoded protein is CASSYSEGYNEQFF. The gene calls are TRBV6-5 and TRBJ2-1; possibly TRBD2 for D (6 bases). Per germline, CDR1 MNHEY and CDR2 SVGAGI. The CDR3 sequence is 14 residues long. The V and J ends lost 0 bases and 4 bases respectively, with 7 bases between them.

This clonotype has more than one count but fewer than ten. The V gene is TRBV20-1, the J gene TRBJ2-1, with unresolved D. The V and J ends lost 0 bases and 8 bases respectively, with 2 bases between them. Germline lookup yields CDR1 DFQATT and CDR2 SNEGSKA (reference sequence). CDR3 length: 10 amino acids. CDR3 nucleotide sequence: TGCAGTGCTAGAGATGATGAGCAGTTCTTC. Encoded protein: CSARDDEQFF.

The genes are TRBV12-3 or TRBV12-4 and TRBJ2-7, with 7 bases aligning to TRBD1. The V gene end was trimmed by 4 bases and the J gene end by 5 bases; junction bases not matched to a gene: 5. CDR3 length equals 13 residues. This CDR3 reads CASSYRGGHEQYF. The DNA for the CDR3 is TGTGCCAGCAGTTACCGAGGGGGCCACGAGCAGTACTTC.

This clonotype was seen more than once but under ten times. V gene TRBV20-1 combines with J gene TRBJ2-5, with D tentatively TRBD1 (7 bases). This CDR3 region has 15 residues. The germline V gene encodes CDR1 DFQATT and CDR2 SNEGSKA (reference sequence). V lost 6 bases to trimming and J lost 4 bases, with 21 bases between them. CDR3 residues: CSATQGGHTGETQYF. CDR3 DNA: TGCAGTGCGACCCAGGGGGGACATACGGGAGAGACCCAGTACTTC.

This clonotype came up a few times. The chain combines TRBV29-1 with TRBJ2-3; D might be TRBD2 (6 bases). This CDR3 contains 15 residues. The V and J ends lost 2 bases and 1 base respectively, with 13 bases between them. The germline V gene encodes CDR1 SQVTM and CDR2 ANQGSEA. This CDR3 reads CSVESPREGTDTQYF. The CDR3 DNA is TGCAGCGTTGAATCCCCCAGGGAGGGCACAGATACGCAGTATTTT.